The 7 T cell receptor beta chains below all came from one sample that was sequenced in a study of cytomegalovirus exposure and HLA in healthy donors. TCRdb's copy holds only in-frame clones and misses some; the assay was immunoSEQ multiplex PCR. This table has more than 95,000 clones, about 87% appearing once. Sequenced: PBMCs. The receptors were sampled from a woman between 18 and 30 years old in good health and CMV-seronegative.

This chain uses TRBV21-1 with TRBJ1-4; TRBD1, the D gene given by the table, was not confirmed from the DNA. TRBV21-1 is noted as a pseudogene. The CDR3 totals 15 residues. The CDR3 nucleotides are TGTGCCAGCAGCAAAGACAGGGACACGAATGAAAAACTGTTTTTT. It translates to CASSKDRDTNEKLFF.

This chain links TRBV6-5 with TRBJ1-6; D perhaps matches TRBD1 (6 bases). CDR1 is MNHEY and CDR2 is SVGAGI in the germline V gene. The CDR3 runs 15 residues. The V end was cut by 0 bases, the J end by 10 bases, with 13 bases between. The CDR3 nucleotides are TGTGCCAGCAGTTACTCAGGGGGATACAACTCACCCCTCCACTTT. Amino acid sequence: CASSYSGGYNSPLHF.

The chain recombines TRBV30 with TRBJ1-5; 9 nucleotides match TRBD1. V dropped 3 bases and J dropped 4; count of bases not matched to a gene: 4. CDR1 and CDR2 from the germline V gene are GTSNPN and SVGIG (reference sequence). The CDR3 length is 14 residues. The CDR3 reads CAWRLGQGNQPQHF. The CDR3 region has the DNA TGTGCCTGGAGGTTGGGACAGGGTAATCAGCCCCAGCATTTT.

The V and J genes are TRBV7-8 and TRBJ2-7, with TRBD1 matching over 7 bases. The germline CDR1 and CDR2 sequences are SGHVS and FQNEAQ. The junction had 12 bases not matched to a gene; V was cut back by 1 base and J by 3 bases. The CDR3 has 17 amino acids. Here the CDR3 reads CASSLVSGRGSNYEQYF. CDR3 DNA sequence: TGTGCCAGCAGCTTAGTGTCCGGCAGGGGGTCCAACTACGAGCAGTACTTC.

The rearrangement joins TRBV9 to TRBJ2-3; TRBD1 matches at 7 bases. Per germline, CDR1 SGDLS and CDR2 YYNGEE. V lost 4 bases, J lost 0 bases, and 5 bases stayed unmatched. The CDR3 is 15 residues long. The CDR3 sequence: CASSTQGRSTDTQYF. Here the CDR3 DNA reads TGTGCCAGCAGCACACAGGGGAGAAGCACAGATACGCAGTATTTT.

The rearrangement uses TRBV25-1 and TRBJ1-2; 7 bases map to TRBD1. The J segment lost 4 bases and the V segment lost 3 bases, leaving 11 bases of the junction unmatched. Germline V gene lookup returns CDR1 MGHDK and CDR2 SYGVNS. The CDR3 loop spans 16 amino acids. DNA for the CDR3: TGTGCCAGCAGTGATCCGGGTACAGGGGACCTCTATGGCTACACCTTC. As protein: CASSDPGTGDLYGYTF.

The V gene is TRBV19, the J gene TRBJ1-1; the D is unclear. V lost 11 bases and J lost 5, with 18 bases in between. The CDR3 sequence is 13 residues long. Germline V gene data show CDR1 as LNHDA and CDR2 as SQIVND (reference sequence). CDR3 in DNA: TGTGCCGGCCGGGTTTCGAGGTGGACTGAAGCTTTCTTT. It encodes CAGRVSRWTEAFF. The whole variable domain, remainder taken from reference TRBV19 and TRBJ1-1, is DGGITQSPKYLFRKEGQNVTLSCEQNLNHDAMYWYRQDPGQGLRLIYYSQIVNDFQKGDIAEGYSVSREKKESFPLTVTSAQKNPTAFYLCAGRVSRWTEAFFGQGTRLTVV.